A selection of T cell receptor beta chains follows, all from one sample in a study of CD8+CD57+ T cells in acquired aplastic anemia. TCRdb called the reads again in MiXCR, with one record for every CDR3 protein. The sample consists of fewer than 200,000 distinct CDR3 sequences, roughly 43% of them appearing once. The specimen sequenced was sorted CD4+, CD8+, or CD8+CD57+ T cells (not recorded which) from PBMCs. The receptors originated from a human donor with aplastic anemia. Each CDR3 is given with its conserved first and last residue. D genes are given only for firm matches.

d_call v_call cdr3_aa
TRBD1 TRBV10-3 CAISEGTGPQYF
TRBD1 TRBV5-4 CASSSPVGQGANTGELFF
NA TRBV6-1 CASSGMTTNQPQHF
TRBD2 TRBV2 CASRPSGGADTQYF
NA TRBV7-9 CASSPSGGYGYTF
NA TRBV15 CATIRDIRPQHF
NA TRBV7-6 CASSRRHNTEAFF
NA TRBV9 CASSLGGRDEKLFF
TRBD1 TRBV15 CATSRDGQGGYGYTF
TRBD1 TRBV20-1 CSSIRDRGFVADTQYF
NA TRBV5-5 CASSQQRGIVGETQYF
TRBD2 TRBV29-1 CSVEDRLAGRYNEQFF
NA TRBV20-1 CSTRGRRDEQYF
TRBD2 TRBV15 CATSLQPRLAGVGEQYF
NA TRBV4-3 CASSQGKGVYEQYF
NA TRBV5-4 CASSLGIPRYNEQFF
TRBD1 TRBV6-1 CASSEAGTGVYEQYF
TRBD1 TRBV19 CASRSTDRVDEKLFF
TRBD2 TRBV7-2 CASSRRLAGRQETQYF
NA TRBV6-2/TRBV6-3 CASTWYQPTGELFF
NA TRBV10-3 CAISERGAVGYTF
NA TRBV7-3 CASSLTATSANYGYTF
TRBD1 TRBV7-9 CASSSIPGQGIYEQYF
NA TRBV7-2 CASSSSLVLGEQYF
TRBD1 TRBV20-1 CSAYRGLGTEAFF
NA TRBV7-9 CASSLREYQETQYF
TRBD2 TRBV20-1 CSARDVGGLSYEQYF
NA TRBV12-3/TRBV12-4 CASSLGLNSNQPQHF
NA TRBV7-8 CASSLQPLGGRETQYF
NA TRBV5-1 CASSLAPGQSNEKLFF
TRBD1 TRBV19 CASSPTGGDEKLFF
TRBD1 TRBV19 CASSIRTGGRETQYF
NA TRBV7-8 CASSLVSEGNQPQYF
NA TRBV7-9 CASSLAGDSPFF
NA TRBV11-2 CASSLGAAPFNYGYTF
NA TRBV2 CASKQGNSNQPQHF
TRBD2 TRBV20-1 CSAGRLAGLVDTQYF
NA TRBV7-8 CASSLEQLYGYTF
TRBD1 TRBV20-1 CSAKEGQGRGNQETQYF
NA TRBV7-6 CASSSYQETQYF
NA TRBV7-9 CALAGVSTGELFF
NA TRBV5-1 CASSLRDMASYEQYF
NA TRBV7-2 CASSDPIGAQHF
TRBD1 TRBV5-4 CASSSGTANERLFF
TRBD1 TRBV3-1 CASSQARQGIDTQYF
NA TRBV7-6 CASSPYDGYEQYF
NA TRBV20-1 CSATGSTNEKLFF
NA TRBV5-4 CASSLEGGRYGYTF
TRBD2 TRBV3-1 CASSPGGGVHEQFF
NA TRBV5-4 CASSLGGQGETQYF
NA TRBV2 CASRSPWGENQPQHF
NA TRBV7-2 CASKLTGNTEAFF
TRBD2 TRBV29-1 CSGRTSGGDEQFF
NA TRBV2 CARGQVGSGANVLTF
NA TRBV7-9 CASSLSMDSIYGYTF